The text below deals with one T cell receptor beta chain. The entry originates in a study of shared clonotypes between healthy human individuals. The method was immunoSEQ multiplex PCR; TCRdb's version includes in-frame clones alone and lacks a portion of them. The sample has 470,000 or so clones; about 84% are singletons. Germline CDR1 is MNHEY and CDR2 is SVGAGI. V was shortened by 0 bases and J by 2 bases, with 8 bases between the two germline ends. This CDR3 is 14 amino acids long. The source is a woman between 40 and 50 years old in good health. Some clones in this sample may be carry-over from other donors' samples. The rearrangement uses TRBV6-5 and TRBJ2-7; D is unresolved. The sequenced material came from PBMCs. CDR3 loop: CASSYSVGPYEQYF. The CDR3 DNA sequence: TGTGCCAGCAGTTACTCAGTAGGCCCCTACGAGCAGTACTTC.